These 29 T cell receptor beta chains were sequenced from one sample in a study of neoadjuvant anti-PD-1 for oral cavity cancer. This table comes from immunoSEQ multiplex PCR, and its TCRdb copy is limited to in-frame clones, with some not included. The data show 11,000 to 15,000 clones, less than 75% seen once. Sample time point: after neoadjuvant nivolumab, at surgical resection. Sequences were derived from PBMCs, sampled after nivolumab (anti-PD-1) treatment. The receptors shown here come from a person between 40 and 85 years old with oral cavity squamous cell carcinoma.

This chain uses TRBV19 with TRBJ2-1; 8 bases fit TRBD1. The CDR3 extends over 15 amino acids. CDR1 LNHDA and CDR2 SQIVND come from the germline V gene (reference sequence). Trimming at V came to 3 bases and at J to 9 bases, leaving 10 bases not matched to a gene. The CDR3 region is CASSIGTGVGAEQFF. CDR3 nucleotide sequence: TGTGCCAGTAGTATTGGGACAGGAGTAGGAGCTGAGCAGTTCTTC.

The chain uses TRBV10-3 and TRBJ2-7; possibly TRBD2 for D (5 bases). This CDR3 comprises 13 residues. From germline, CDR1 is ENHRY and CDR2 SYGVKD. V was clipped by 8 bases and J by 7 bases, with 18 bases between them. CDR3 nucleotides: TGTGCCATCTCGGAGCGGCGGAAGGAGGAGCAGTACTTC. Protein sequence: CAISERRKEEQYF.

This clone was detected only a few times. The V and J genes are TRBV19 and TRBJ2-7, with D perhaps TRBD2 (5 bases). Trimming left V 5 bases short and J 7 bases short, with 15 bases between. Germline values: CDR1 LNHDA, CDR2 SQIVND (reference sequence). CDR3 size: 13 residues. The CDR3 is CASSPSGNTEQYF. CDR3 DNA sequence: TGTGCCAGTAGTCCCTCCGGGAACACGGAGCAGTACTTC.

This clone was detected a few times. This chain uses TRBV9 with TRBJ1-1; D is undetermined. Trimming shortened V by 3 bases and J by 4 bases, and 10 bases separated the two germline ends. The germline V gene encodes CDR1 SGDLS and CDR2 YYNGEE. The CDR3 sequence is 13 residues long. The CDR3 DNA follows: TGTGCCAGCAGCGAGGCGGACGGCACTGAAGCTTTCTTT. As protein: CASSEADGTEAFF.

V and J are TRBV30 and TRBJ1-3; 7 bases fit TRBD1. Trimming took 4 bases from V and 2 from J; bases not matched to a gene: 5. The CDR3 consists of 14 residues. Germline assignment: CDR1 GTSNPN and CDR2 SVGIG (reference sequence). The CDR3 coding sequence is TGTGCCTGGACGGGACAGAATACTGGAAACACCATATATTTT. Its translation: CAWTGQNTGNTIYF.

The chain recombines TRBV29-1 with TRBJ2-1, with D uncertain. The germline V gene has CDR1 SQVTM and CDR2 ANQGSEA. The CDR3 loop spans 12 amino acids. With 6 bases removed from V and 4 bases from J, the gap between germline ends came to 10 bases. CDR3 region: CSVSLTYNEQFF. The CDR3 DNA sequence: TGCAGCGTCTCGCTCACATACAATGAGCAGTTCTTC.

The CDR3, as DNA: TGTGCCGGCCGTCTCGAGACAGGGCAAAACACCATATATTTT. Translated, it gives CAGRLETGQNTIYF. The chain recombines TRBV6-5 with TRBJ1-3; 7 bases match TRBD1. Per the germline V gene, CDR1 is MNHEY and CDR2 is SVGAGI. CDR3 length: 14 residues. The V and J ends lost 11 bases and 6 bases, in that order; junction bases with no gene match: 13.

The rearrangement links TRBV7-9 to TRBJ2-7; 9 bases fit TRBD1. Germline values: CDR1 SEHNR, CDR2 FQNEAQ (reference sequence). V dropped 1 base and J dropped 2; count of bases not matched to a gene: 3. The CDR3 is 15 residues long. The DNA for the CDR3 is TGTGCCAGCAGCTTAGGAGACAGGGGGGCCTACGAGCAGTACTTC. Protein sequence: CASSLGDRGAYEQYF.

The chain couples TRBV7-9 to TRBJ2-3; 8 nucleotides line up with TRBD2. The CDR3 totals 14 residues. J gave up 1 base and V 5 bases, and 2 bases lay outside the gene matches. The germline CDR1 and CDR2 sequences are SEHNR and FQNEAQ (reference sequence). CDR3 nucleotide sequence: TGTGCCAGCAGCCATAGCGGGGGCACAGATACGCAGTATTTT. Residues: CASSHSGGTDTQYF.

This clone appeared a few times. The J gene is TRBJ2-7, the V gene TRBV2, with a weak D call TRBD2 (6 bases). Trimming stripped 7 bases from V and 0 bases from J, with 13 bases between. The germline V gene encodes CDR1 SNHLY and CDR2 FYNNEI. The length of the CDR3 is 14 residues. CDR3 protein: CASKVGGSSYEQYF. The DNA of the CDR3 is TGTGCCAGCAAAGTGGGGGGAAGCTCCTACGAGCAGTACTTC.

The chain combines TRBV15 with TRBJ2-5, with D possibly TRBD2 on 6 matching bases. Trimming took 5 bases from V and 4 from J, leaving 14 bases between them. The CDR3 has 14 amino acids. The germline V gene encodes CDR1 LNHNV and CDR2 YYDKDF (reference sequence). The CDR3 DNA reads TGTGCCACCAGCCGAGGGGAGGAGGTAGAGACCCAGTACTTC. As protein: CATSRGEEVETQYF.

The genes are TRBV5-1 and TRBJ2-3; D might be TRBD2 (5 bases). The CDR3 has 15 amino acids. V was trimmed by 2 bases and J by 2 bases, leaving 12 bases between them. Germline V CDR1 and CDR2: SGHRS, YFSETQ. The CDR3 spells CASSFSGEPTDTQYF. The CDR3 DNA is TGCGCCAGCAGCTTCTCCGGGGAACCCACAGATACGCAGTATTTT.

This chain joins TRBV19 and TRBJ1-1; 9 bases map to TRBD1. Germline values: CDR1 LNHDA, CDR2 SQIVND (reference sequence). The CDR3 is 14 residues long. V lost 5 bases to trimming and J lost 3 bases; unmatched junction nucleotides: 4. The CDR3 reads CASSAWTGDTEAFF. The CDR3 region has the DNA TGTGCCAGTAGTGCGTGGACAGGGGACACTGAAGCTTTCTTT.

The chain combines TRBV4-1 with TRBJ1-2, with D unclear. Trimming cost V 2 bases and J 0 bases, with 16 bases left between them. Germline V CDR1 and CDR2: MGHRA, YSYEKL. This CDR3 has 17 amino acids. Written as DNA, the CDR3 is TGCGCCAGCAGCCAACCCGCGACCAGTGTTTCTAACTATGGCTACACCTTC. The encoded protein is CASSQPATSVSNYGYTF.

V gene TRBV27 combines with J gene TRBJ2-7, with TRBD1 identical over 9 bases. Unmatched junction bases numbered 1, after V lost 3 bases and J lost 1 base. The CDR3 is made up of 14 amino acids. From germline, CDR1 is MNHEY and CDR2 SMNVEV (reference sequence). CDR3 bases: TGTGCCAGCAGTTTCGGGACAGGGTCCTACGAGCAGTACTTC. It encodes CASSFGTGSYEQYF.

The chain links TRBV13 to TRBJ2-2; 10 bases fit TRBD2. With V trimmed by 1 base and J by 4 bases, 9 bases remained unmatched. Looked up from germline, CDR1 is PRHDT and CDR2 is FYEKMQ (reference sequence). The CDR3 runs 18 residues. The CDR3 DNA is TGTGCCAGCAGCTTAGAAGGTCTAGCGGGGGCCGCCACCGGGGAGCTGTTTTTT. Residues: CASSLEGLAGAATGELFF.

The chain combines TRBV30 with TRBJ2-2; D gene unclear. From germline, CDR1 is GTSNPN and CDR2 SVGIG (reference sequence). Trimming left V 2 bases short and J 6 bases short, with 10 bases between. This CDR3 has 13 residues. The DNA of the CDR3 is TGTGCCTGGAGTAGGTCTACCTCCGGGGAGCTGTTTTTT. Translation gives CAWSRSTSGELFF.

The rearrangement joins TRBV27 to TRBJ1-1; D is perhaps TRBD1 (5 bases). The CDR3 spans 17 residues. Trimming took off 4 bases at V and 0 bases at J, with 18 bases between the two ends. The germline gives CDR1 MNHEY, CDR2 SMNVEV (reference sequence). CDR3 protein: CASSSRSWGPLNTEAFF. CDR3 nucleotide sequence: TGTGCCAGCAGTTCCAGGAGCTGGGGCCCGTTGAACACTGAAGCTTTCTTT.

The V and J genes are TRBV29-1 and TRBJ1-1; the D gene is possibly TRBD1 (5 bases). Germline V gives CDR1 SQVTM, CDR2 ANQGSEA. CDR3 length equals 14 residues. CDR3 region: CSAMRDAMNTEAFF. DNA of the CDR3: TGCAGTGCAATGAGGGACGCCATGAACACTGAAGCTTTCTTT.

The rearrangement joins TRBV30 to TRBJ2-3; D not resolved. Germline values: CDR1 GTSNPN, CDR2 SVGIG (reference sequence). V was clipped by 4 bases and J by 1 base, with 9 bases between them. The CDR3 length is 13 residues. CDR3 residues: CAWNSGGTDTQYF. CDR3 coding DNA: TGTGCCTGGAATTCTGGGGGCACAGATACGCAGTATTTT.

The J gene is TRBJ2-5, the V gene TRBV30, with D maybe TRBD2 (5 bases). The ends were cut back, 7 bases at V and 2 bases at J, with 17 bases in the middle. Germline loops: CDR1 GTSNPN, CDR2 SVGIG (reference sequence). The CDR3 is made up of 14 amino acids. The CDR3 DNA reads as TGTGCCTCCTACCCCGGAGAGGGACAAGAGACCCAGTACTTC. This gives the protein CASYPGEGQETQYF.

The chain joins TRBV6-1 to TRBJ1-3; D uncertain. Germline V CDR1 and CDR2: MNHNS, SASEGT. This CDR3 is built from 18 residues. V lost 3 bases and J 0 bases, leaving 18 bases between the germline ends. The CDR3 nucleotides are TGTGCCAGCAGTGATCCTCAGACACGGATGTACTCTGGAAACACCATATATTTT. This codes for CASSDPQTRMYSGNTIYF.

The CDR3 sequence is CASSLGGGNSPLHF. The CDR3, as DNA: TGTGCCAGCAGCTTAGGGGGTGGGAATTCACCCCTCCACTTT. This chain links TRBV7-3 with TRBJ1-6; D possibly corresponds to TRBD1 (5 bases). V lost 2 bases, J lost 7 bases, and 9 bases lay in between. The CDR3 has 14 residues. Germline-derived CDR1 and CDR2 are SGHTA and FQGTGA.

This clone has just one count. The rearrangement links TRBV7-3 to TRBJ2-7; D could derive from TRBD1 or TRBD2 (5 bases each). With 5 bases removed from V and 10 bases from J, the gap between germline ends came to 21 bases. Germline V CDR1 and CDR2: SGHTA, FQGTGA. This CDR3 is 14 amino acids long. The CDR3 sequence is CASSTEAPGAKQYF. DNA for the CDR3: TGTGCCAGCAGCACCGAGGCCCCCGGGGCGAAACAGTACTTC.

The J gene is TRBJ2-7, the V gene TRBV11-2, with D perhaps matching TRBD1 or TRBD2 (5 bases each). Germline values: CDR1 SGHAT, CDR2 FQNNGV. V lost 0 bases and J lost 6, with 12 bases in between. This CDR3 spans 14 amino acids. The CDR3 region has the DNA TGTGCCAGCAGCTTAGACGGGACCGCAGGCGAGCAGTACTTC. Its protein is CASSLDGTAGEQYF.

The chain is built from TRBV11-2 and TRBJ2-7; D might be TRBD1 or TRBD2, each matching 5 bases. V was trimmed by 5 bases and J by 2 bases, leaving 19 bases between them. The CDR3 has 16 residues. The V gene's germline CDR1 is SGHAT and CDR2 FQNNGV. The CDR3 DNA follows: TGTGCCAGCAGCCGGATTCAGGGAAGCGGTCCCTACGAGCAGTACTTC. The encoded protein is CASSRIQGSGPYEQYF.

The chain couples TRBV5-4 to TRBJ2-1; 8 nucleotides align to TRBD1. CDR3 length: 16 amino acids. The germline gives CDR1 SGHNT, CDR2 YYREEE (reference sequence). With V trimmed by 2 bases and J by 4 bases, 8 bases remained unmatched. The CDR3 DNA sequence: TGTGCCAGCAGCTTACCCCGGACAGGGCGATACAATGAGCAGTTCTTC. Residues: CASSLPRTGRYNEQFF.

This clone was detected only a few times. The CDR3 bases are TGTGCCAGCAGTAACGGGACACTTGGAGATCAGCCCCAGCATTTT. It is translated as CASSNGTLGDQPQHF. The chain carries TRBV6-6 and TRBJ1-5; possibly TRBD1 for D (6 bases). Germline CDR1 and CDR2: MNHNY and SVGAGI (reference sequence). Deletions cut 5 bases from V and 5 bases from J, with 16 bases between. This CDR3 has 15 amino acids.

The chain recombines TRBV4-1 with TRBJ1-1; D not certain. Germline loops: CDR1 MGHRA, CDR2 YSYEKL. The CDR3 length is 11 residues. V was pared by 5 bases and J by 8 bases, with 9 bases between. The CDR3 DNA sequence: TGCGCCAGCAGCGCCGGAGGGGAAGCTTTCTTT. Translating it yields CASSAGGEAFF.